The entry below gives a single TCR beta chain sequence along with its context. The antigen remains unidentified. Researchers ran the PCR with 60 Vbeta and 13 Jbeta primers. Only in-frame clones appear in the TCRdb table, and some are missing; sequencing was by immunoSEQ multiplex PCR. Of about 190,000 clones listed, approximately 75% are singletons. The data are from a study of cytomegalovirus exposure and HLA in healthy donors. Broader study findings: Under in vitro conditions, a few CMV-associated chains were confirmed as specific for CMV antigens.

Sampled while nominally healthy, donors likely had unrecorded immune exposures. The V and J ends lost 5 bases and 5 bases respectively, with 10 bases between them. CDR3 size: 12 residues. Germline V lookup: CDR1 SGHTA, CDR2 FQGNSA. The clonotype comes from a man aged 30 to 39 in good health and CMV-seropositive. J is TRBJ2-7 and V is TRBV7-2; D perhaps matches TRBD1 (5 bases). The source material was PBMCs. CDR3 in amino acids: CASSPQGHEQYF. Written as DNA, the CDR3 is TGTGCCAGCAGCCCCCAGGGTCACGAGCAGTACTTC.